This T cell receptor (beta chain) was documented in a study of blood T cells in healthy people across ages. Study results and limitations: Estimated diversity, derived from one million T cells, was regarded as an underestimate.

Primed by a sample-barcoded 5' primer and a J-beta primer mix, a second PCR proceeded for about 6 to 11 cycles. TCRdb independently ran MiXCR on the 5' RACE reads; one entry per CDR3 protein. The data hold hundreds of thousands of distinct CDR3 sequences, with approximately 52% observed a single time. Germline values: CDR1 SGHRS, CDR2 YFSETQ. This CDR3 comprises 16 residues. V lost 0 bases and J 1 base, leaving 13 bases between the germline ends. Ten or more counts support this clonotype. What it binds is unknown. This receptor was obtained from an elderly woman in good health. The specimen sequenced was blood. The rearrangement links TRBV5-1 to TRBJ2-5; no firm D call. CDR3 bases: TGCGCCAGCAGCTTGGGAGGATTGGCAGTCCAAGAGACCCAGTACTTC. Translated, it gives CASSLGGLAVQETQYF.